The 17 T cell receptor beta chains in this list originate from one sample, sequenced in a study of T-cell memory formation after mild COVID-19. TCRdb reanalysed the 5' RACE reads using MiXCR and keeps one entry per CDR3 protein. The sample gives some 450,000 distinct CDR3 sequences, roughly 18% of which show up once; roughly 21% is in the top ten. Sequencing was done on a sample of PBMCs or a T cell subset sorted from them (not recorded which). These TCRs come from a man in his late teens or twenties who had mild COVID-19 (a few samples of this study predate the infection). Cell type and time point are not known.

This clonotype was seen a few times. The chain has TRBV5-5 and TRBJ1-4; 9 nucleotides match TRBD1. Germline V gives CDR1 SGHKS, CDR2 YYEKEE (reference sequence). This CDR3 is built from 16 residues. Unmatched junction bases numbered 6, after V lost 4 bases and J lost 2 bases. CDR3 amino acids: CASSKTTGGTNEKLFF. DNA for the CDR3: TGTGCCAGCAGCAAAACCACAGGGGGCACTAATGAAAAACTGTTTTTT. The whole variable domain, filled in from reference TRBV5-5 and TRBJ1-4, reads DAGVTQSPTHLIKTRGQQVTLRCSPISGHKSVSWYQQVLGQGPQFIFQYYEKEERGRGNFPDRFSARQFPNYSSELNVNALLLGDSALYLCASSKTTGGTNEKLFFGSGTQLSVL.

This clonotype was picked up many times. This chain links TRBV11-2 with TRBJ2-1; no definite D call. V was cut by 3 bases and J by 9 bases, with 12 bases left in between. This CDR3 spans 13 amino acids. The germline gives CDR1 SGHAT, CDR2 FQNNGV. CDR3 residues: CASSFYSHSEQFF. For the CDR3, the DNA is TGTGCCAGCAGCTTTTATTCTCATAGTGAGCAGTTCTTC.

The chain couples TRBV29-1 to TRBJ2-1, with TRBD1 as a possible D gene (6 bases). V was cut by 7 bases and J by 4 bases, with 14 bases left in between. The germline CDR1 and CDR2 sequences are SQVTM and ANQGSEA. The CDR3 is 13 residues long. CDR3 sequence (DNA): TGCAGCGGGGGCCTTACAGGGTACAATGAGCAGTTCTTC. Encoded protein: CSGGLTGYNEQFF.

The V and J genes are TRBV3-1 and TRBJ1-1; D is perhaps TRBD1 (5 bases). The CDR3 extends over 17 amino acids. Looked up from germline, CDR1 is LGHDT and CDR2 is YNNKEL (reference sequence). V was cut by 1 base and J by 0 bases, with 15 bases left in between. This CDR3 is CASSQAETGRMNTEAFF. The DNA for the CDR3 is TGTGCCAGCAGCCAAGCCGAGACGGGACGGATGAACACTGAAGCTTTCTTT.

This clonotype was observed many times. This chain joins TRBV4-3 and TRBJ1-6, with TRBD1 matching 9 bases. The CDR3 loop spans 14 amino acids. Germline assignment: CDR1 LGHNA and CDR2 YSLEER. The V segment lost 6 bases and the J segment 11 bases; nucleotides outside the gene matches: 8. The CDR3 is CASSSGTGYPPLHF. The CDR3, as DNA: TGCGCCAGCAGTTCCGGGACAGGGTATCCACCCCTCCACTTT.

The J gene is TRBJ1-6, the V gene TRBV20-1; D call uncertain. V dropped 1 base and J dropped 0 bases, with 10 bases sitting between them. This CDR3 is 16 amino acids long. The germline gives CDR1 DFQATT, CDR2 SNEGSKA (reference sequence). Here the CDR3 reads CSARGFKSSYNSPLHF. The CDR3 region has the DNA TGCAGTGCTAGAGGTTTCAAGAGCTCCTATAATTCACCCCTCCACTTT.

This clonotype has only a few counts. V usage is TRBV10-3 and J usage is TRBJ1-5, with TRBD1 as a possible D gene (5 bases). Germline V gene sequence: CDR1 ENHRY, CDR2 SYGVKD. Trimming took 2 bases from V and 9 from J, leaving 5 bases between them. The CDR3 runs 11 residues. CDR3 residues: CAISEGGPQHF. For the CDR3, the DNA is TGTGCCATCAGTGAGGGGGGGCCCCAGCATTTT.

This clonotype has more than one count but fewer than ten. The chain employs TRBV2 and TRBJ2-5; weak D call: TRBD1 (6 bases). There are 13 residues in the CDR3. CDR1 is SNHLY and CDR2 is FYNNEI in the germline V gene. The V end lost 6 bases, the J end lost 3 bases, and 11 bases lay between the germline ends. The CDR3 DNA sequence: TGTGCCAGCAGGGCTTCAGGGGAAGAGACCCAGTACTTC. It specifies CASRASGEETQYF.

V is TRBV14 and J is TRBJ2-7; 8 bases fit TRBD2. Trimming at V came to 1 base and at J to 8 bases, leaving 4 bases not matched to a gene. The germline gives CDR1 SGHDN, CDR2 FVKESK. The CDR3 spans 13 residues. CDR3 region: CASSQAGGVKQYF. In nucleotides, the CDR3 is TGTGCCAGCAGCCAAGCGGGGGGGGTAAAGCAGTACTTC.

The table lists this clonotype with a few counts. V is TRBV29-1 and J is TRBJ2-1, with D uncertain. CDR3 size: 12 residues. The V gene's germline CDR1 is SQVTM and CDR2 ANQGSEA. V was pared by 4 bases and J by 6 bases, with 10 bases between. CDR3 sequence: CSVGLFGNEQFF. The DNA for the CDR3 is TGCAGCGTTGGCCTGTTTGGCAATGAGCAGTTCTTC.

The rearrangement uses TRBV18 and TRBJ1-2; no definite D call. Trimming removed 1 base from V and 8 bases from J, with 11 bases in between. The CDR3 sequence is 13 residues long. The germline CDR1 and CDR2 sequences are KGHSH and LQKENI. The CDR3, as DNA: TGTGCCAGCTCACCACGGGCGGGCGAGGGCTACACCTTC. Protein product: CASSPRAGEGYTF.

The chain recombines TRBV12-3 or TRBV12-4 with TRBJ2-1, with 7 positions matching TRBD2. CDR3 length equals 16 residues. V shed 1 base, J shed 8 bases, and the junction held 11 bases outside the gene matches. CDR3 loop: CASSLGTAATSHEQFF. CDR3 bases: TGTGCCAGCAGTTTAGGGACCGCCGCGACTAGCCATGAGCAGTTCTTC.

This clonotype came up a few times. The CDR3: CASSSTPGIAYGYTF. CDR3 nucleotides: TGTGCCAGCAGCTCCACGCCGGGGATCGCCTATGGCTACACCTTC. The chain has TRBV7-2 and TRBJ1-2; no clear D. Trimming left V 4 bases short and J 4 bases short, with 16 bases between. The CDR3 totals 15 residues. The germline V gene has CDR1 SGHTA and CDR2 FQGNSA.

This clonotype occurred many times. The chain is built from TRBV5-1 and TRBJ2-1; D possibly matches TRBD1 or TRBD2 (5 bases each). Trimming took 4 bases from V and 3 from J, leaving 8 bases between them. Germline V gene lookup returns CDR1 SGHRS and CDR2 YFSETQ. This CDR3 region has 13 residues. The CDR3 region is CASSGGVYNEQFF. In DNA form, the CDR3 reads TGCGCCAGCAGCGGGGGAGTCTACAATGAGCAGTTCTTC. The full variable domain, rest sourced from reference TRBV5-1 and TRBJ2-1, is KAGVTQTPRYLIKTRGQQVTLSCSPISGHRSVSWYQQTPGQGLQFLFEYFSETQRNKGNFPGRFSGRQFSNSRSEMNVSTLELGDSALYLCASSGGVYNEQFFGPGTRLTVL.

This chain uses TRBV5-8 with TRBJ2-3; D is ambiguous. Germline V lookup: CDR1 SGHTS, CDR2 YDEGEE. The CDR3 loop spans 13 amino acids. Trimming took 4 bases from V and 10 from J, leaving 16 bases between them. The CDR3, as DNA: TGTGCCAGCAGCCCGAACCCAAGGGATCCGCAGTATTTT. Its translation is CASSPNPRDPQYF.

The rearrangement uses TRBV11-3 and TRBJ2-1; D could derive from TRBD1 or TRBD2 (5 bases each). This CDR3 is 13 amino acids long. V was shortened by 5 bases and J by 8 bases, with 13 bases between the two germline ends. The V gene's germline CDR1 is SGHNT and CDR2 YENEEA. The CDR3 sequence is CASSLGGPYEQFF. For the CDR3, the DNA is TGTGCCAGCAGCCTTGGGGGTCCCTATGAGCAGTTCTTC.

This chain connects TRBV6-5 to TRBJ2-4; 8 bases fit TRBD1. With 0 bases clipped from V and 7 bases from J, the junction kept 2 bases outside the gene matches. This CDR3 spans 14 amino acids. Per germline, CDR1 MNHEY and CDR2 SVGAGI. The CDR3 protein is CASSYSRTGNIQYF. CDR3 nucleotides: TGTGCCAGCAGTTACTCCCGGACAGGGAACATTCAGTACTTC.